A single sample gave rise to the 6 T cell receptor beta chains below, sequenced in a study of shared clonotypes between healthy human individuals. Method: immunoSEQ multiplex PCR; TCRdb's copy keeps in-frame clones and lacks some. The table has 400,000 or so clones, just over 95% seen once. The source material was memory CD8+ T cells sorted from blood. Sample subset: CD45RO+ cells pooled with CCR7-negative TemRA cells. The receptors stem from a man in his thirties or forties in good health.

V is TRBV4-1 and J is TRBJ2-7, with D hard to call. Germline V gives CDR1 MGHRA, CDR2 YSYEKL. The ends were cut back, 2 bases at V and 2 bases at J, with 16 bases in the middle. This CDR3 is 16 amino acids long. The DNA for the CDR3 is TGCGCCAGCAGCCAACGCCTTTCACTCACGACCTACGAGCAGTACTTC. As protein: CASSQRLSLTTYEQYF.

The rearrangement links TRBV6-1 to TRBJ1-5; D remains ambiguous. This CDR3 region has 12 residues. Trimming removed 6 bases from V and 11 bases from J, with 14 bases in between. Germline values: CDR1 MNHNS, CDR2 SASEGT. Here the CDR3 reads CASRESPRSQHF. The CDR3 DNA reads TGTGCCAGCAGAGAATCGCCCCGCTCCCAGCATTTT.

This clone was counted once. The chain recombines TRBV11-2 with TRBJ2-7; TRBD1 aligns across 9 bases. The CDR3 has 15 residues. V lost 6 bases to trimming and J lost 4 bases; unmatched junction nucleotides: 10. Germline loops: CDR1 SGHAT, CDR2 FQNNGV. CDR3 in DNA: TGTGCCAGCAGTCTTGAGGACAGGGGAGGGTACGAGCAGTACTTC. Encoded protein: CASSLEDRGGYEQYF.

V gene TRBV19 combines with J gene TRBJ2-2, with TRBD2 matching 8 bases. Per the germline V gene, CDR1 is LNHDA and CDR2 is SQIVND (reference sequence). The CDR3 spans 17 residues. V lost 5 bases, J lost 2 bases, and 10 bases stayed unmatched. The CDR3 nucleotides are TGTGCCAGTAGTGCGAGGCTCGGGGGGGTAAACACCGGGGAGCTGTTTTTT. It yields the protein CASSARLGGVNTGELFF. The full variable domain, its missing parts supplied by reference TRBV19 and TRBJ2-2, is DGGITQSPKYLFRKEGQNVTLSCEQNLNHDAMYWYRQDPGQGLRLIYYSQIVNDFQKGDIAEGYSVSREKKESFPLTVTSAQKNPTAFYLCASSARLGGVNTGELFFGEGSRLTVL.

Regarding this clone: The junction does not match germline at one end; this may be a read error. The chain combines TRBV28 with TRBJ2-4; D gene unclear. CDR3 size: 15 residues. Germline assignment: CDR1 MDHEN and CDR2 SYDVKM. The CDR3 loop is CASGLGRLTKNIQYF. The DNA of the CDR3 is TGTGCCAGCGGTTTAGGGCGACTGACGAAAAACATTCAGTACTTC.

This clone was seen once. Other DNA sequences in the same sample also yield this CDR3. The chain has TRBV6-1 and TRBJ2-7; D uncertain. This CDR3 is 12 amino acids long. Germline V gene lookup returns CDR1 MNHNS and CDR2 SASEGT. V was cut by 2 bases and J by 4 bases, with 6 bases left in between. The CDR3 protein is CASSEYLYEQYF. CDR3 DNA: TGTGCCAGCAGTGAATACCTTTACGAGCAGTACTTC.